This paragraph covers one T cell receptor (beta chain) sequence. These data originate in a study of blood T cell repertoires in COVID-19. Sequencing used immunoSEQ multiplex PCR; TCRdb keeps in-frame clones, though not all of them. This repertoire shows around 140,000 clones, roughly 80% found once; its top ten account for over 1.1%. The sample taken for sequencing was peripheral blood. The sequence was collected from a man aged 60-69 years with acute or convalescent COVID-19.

CDR3 sequence: CASNRNLAGTDTQYF. The CDR3 DNA is TGTGCCAGCAATCGCAACCTAGCGGGCACAGATACGCAGTATTTT. The chain is built from TRBV6-5 and TRBJ2-3; 7 bases match TRBD2. V dropped 7 bases and J dropped 1; count of bases not matched to a gene: 8. The CDR3 is 15 amino acids. Germline V gene lookup returns CDR1 MNHEY and CDR2 SVGAGI.